The 3 T cell receptor beta chains below come from one sample, sequenced in a study of blood T cell repertoires in COVID-19. The repertoire was sequenced with immunoSEQ multiplex PCR; TCRdb's copy has only in-frame clones and lacks some. The sample records 250,000 to 350,000 clones, 86% being singletons. The specimen was peripheral blood. These receptors all come from a woman in her 30s with active or convalescent COVID-19.

The chain combines TRBV24-1 with TRBJ2-1; D gene ambiguous. Germline V lookup: CDR1 KGHDR, CDR2 SFDVKD. V was cut by 10 bases and J by 3 bases, with 12 bases left in between. The CDR3 length is 13 residues. CDR3 protein: CATSPHGYNEQFF. The CDR3, as DNA: TGTGCCACTTCCCCCCACGGCTACAATGAGCAGTTCTTC.

The J gene is TRBJ1-1, the V gene TRBV6-6; 8 bases map to TRBD1. Germline V gene data show CDR1 as MNHNY and CDR2 as SVGAGI (reference sequence). The J segment lost 4 bases and the V segment lost 5 bases, leaving 9 bases of the junction unmatched. The CDR3 contains 15 residues. The CDR3 loop is CASSQQGGYRTEAFF. Here the CDR3 DNA reads TGTGCCAGCAGTCAACAGGGGGGATACCGCACTGAAGCTTTCTTT.

The chain combines TRBV1 with TRBJ2-1; the table calls TRBD2, which could not be checked here. TRBV1 is shown as a pseudogene. The CDR3 consists of 19 residues. CDR3 in DNA: TGCACCAGCAGCCAAGATTCTCAGAACTACACGGGGGGGCGAGATGAGCAGTTCTTC. Translated, it gives CTSSQDSQNYTGGRDEQFF.